Listed below are T cell receptor beta chains from one sample, sequenced in a study of T cell repertoires in cytomegalovirus infection. One entry per CDR3 protein, called by TCRdb with MiXCR from the reads. This table holds 200,000 to 300,000 distinct CDR3 sequences, around 8.7% found once. Sample: PBMCs. Receptor source: a human donor in good health (CMV status not recorded). Some clones in this sample may be carry-over from other donors' samples. Both conserved end residues are part of each CDR3. Fields, in order: V gene, J gene, CDR3 protein.

>TRBV7-2|TRBJ2-1
CASSFQAGGPRNEQFF
>TRBV12-3/TRBV12-4|TRBJ1-1
CASSLTGPEAFF
>TRBV29-1|TRBJ2-5
CSVASGETQYF
>TRBV6-8|TRBJ2-1
CASSYSSRANEQFF
>TRBV14|TRBJ2-3
CASSPPGLAGVTDTQYF
>TRBV12-3/TRBV12-4|TRBJ1-1
CASSFLARRNTEAFF
>TRBV7-2|TRBJ1-5
CASSQYRGQPQHF
>TRBV10-3|TRBJ1-1
CAISESARNTEAFF
>TRBV19|TRBJ1-5
CASGNTNHRGLQISNQPQHF
>TRBV7-2|TRBJ1-6
CASRASNSPLHF
>TRBV7-2|TRBJ2-1
CASRFEGYTYNEQFF